A selection of T cell receptor beta chains follows, all from one sample in a study of T cell responses to AZD1222 COVID-19 vaccine. Here immunoSEQ multiplex PCR was the method, and the copy in TCRdb shows in-frame clones only, minus some. The sample lists approximately 120,000 clones, roughly 90% occurring once. Sequenced here: peripheral blood, sampled on day 0 of AZD1222 vaccination. These receptors were taken from an adult in good health. The CDR3 runs from the conserved cysteine through the conserved F or W. The order of the fields is CDR3 length, V gene, D gene, clone size, J gene, CDR3 protein, CDR3 DNA. D genes are given only for firm matches. Size values are once, few and many counts, or a class for expanded clones, and some rows have none.

cdr3_length: 15; v_call: TRBV6-6; d_call: .; clone_size: .; j_call: TRBJ1-2; cdr3_aa: CASSRREGIVYGYTF; cdr3_nt: TGTGCCAGCAGTCGCCGGGAGGGGATAGTCTATGGCTACACCTTC
cdr3_length: 14; v_call: TRBV30; d_call: TRBD1; clone_size: .; j_call: TRBJ2-7; cdr3_aa: CAWSRDSVTYEQYF; cdr3_nt: TGTGCCTGGAGCCGGGACAGCGTTACCTACGAGCAGTACTTC
cdr3_length: 14; v_call: TRBV3-1/TRBV3-2; d_call: .; clone_size: .; j_call: TRBJ1-1; cdr3_aa: CASSLPGRNTEAFF; cdr3_nt: TGTGCCAGCAGCCTCCCCGGGCGAAACACTGAAGCTTTCTTT
cdr3_length: 15; v_call: TRBV5-1; d_call: .; clone_size: .; j_call: TRBJ1-2; cdr3_aa: CASSLAGSGTYGYTF; cdr3_nt: TGCGCCAGCAGCTTGGCGGGGAGCGGTACCTATGGCTACACCTTC
cdr3_length: 14; v_call: TRBV7-9; d_call: TRBD1; clone_size: .; j_call: TRBJ1-2; cdr3_aa: CASSPRQGFDGYTF; cdr3_nt: TGTGCCAGCAGTCCCCGACAGGGGTTCGATGGCTACACCTTC
cdr3_length: 13; v_call: TRBV30; d_call: TRBD1; clone_size: .; j_call: TRBJ1-2; cdr3_aa: CAWTGTGDRGYTF; cdr3_nt: TGTGCCTGGACAGGGACAGGGGATCGCGGCTACACCTTC
cdr3_length: 14; v_call: TRBV6-5; d_call: .; clone_size: .; j_call: TRBJ1-1; cdr3_aa: CASKFRVENTEAFF; cdr3_nt: TGTGCCAGCAAATTCAGGGTAGAAAACACTGAAGCTTTCTTT
cdr3_length: 15; v_call: TRBV9; d_call: .; clone_size: .; j_call: TRBJ1-6; cdr3_aa: CASSSHSSYNSPLHF; cdr3_nt: TGTGCCAGCAGCTCCCACAGCAGTTATAATTCACCCCTCCACTTT
cdr3_length: 15; v_call: TRBV7-9; d_call: .; clone_size: .; j_call: TRBJ1-4; cdr3_aa: CASSLFTNLNEKLFF; cdr3_nt: TGTGCCAGCAGCTTATTTACGAATTTAAATGAAAAACTGTTTTTT
cdr3_length: 14; v_call: TRBV18; d_call: .; clone_size: .; j_call: TRBJ1-1; cdr3_aa: CASSPITGDTEAFF; cdr3_nt: TGTGCCAGCTCACCTATAACCGGGGACACTGAAGCTTTCTTT
cdr3_length: 16; v_call: TRBV18; d_call: .; clone_size: .; j_call: TRBJ2-1; cdr3_aa: CASSPPDYRFHNEQFF; cdr3_nt: TGTGCCAGCTCACCACCGGACTACCGGTTCCACAATGAGCAGTTCTTC
cdr3_length: 14; v_call: TRBV18; d_call: .; clone_size: .; j_call: TRBJ1-3; cdr3_aa: CASATGPSGNTIYF; cdr3_nt: TGTGCCAGCGCAACAGGTCCTTCTGGAAACACCATATATTTT
cdr3_length: 14; v_call: TRBV30; d_call: .; clone_size: .; j_call: TRBJ1-6; cdr3_aa: CAWRGVLYNSPLHF; cdr3_nt: TGTGCCTGGAGAGGGGTTCTCTATAATTCACCCCTCCACTTT
cdr3_length: 14; v_call: TRBV7-4; d_call: .; clone_size: .; j_call: TRBJ2-7; cdr3_aa: CASRRVRVKYEQYF; cdr3_nt: TGTGCCAGCAGGCGTGTAAGGGTTAAATACGAGCAGTACTTC
cdr3_length: 14; v_call: TRBV24-1; d_call: TRBD2; clone_size: .; j_call: TRBJ2-1; cdr3_aa: CASTGGSSYNEQFF; cdr3_nt: TGTGCCAGTACCGGGGGGAGCTCCTACAATGAGCAGTTCTTC
cdr3_length: 12; v_call: TRBV6-5; d_call: .; clone_size: .; j_call: TRBJ1-1; cdr3_aa: CASSSNKVEAFF; cdr3_nt: TGTGCCAGCAGTAGCAACAAGGTTGAAGCTTTCTTT
cdr3_length: 12; v_call: TRBV6-5; d_call: .; clone_size: .; j_call: TRBJ1-5; cdr3_aa: CASRPEGGTQHF; cdr3_nt: TGTGCCAGCAGGCCCGAGGGGGGGACCCAGCATTTT
cdr3_length: 15; v_call: TRBV6-5; d_call: .; clone_size: .; j_call: TRBJ1-1; cdr3_aa: CASSLGGAPGTEAFF; cdr3_nt: TGTGCCAGCTCCCTCGGAGGGGCCCCGGGGACTGAAGCTTTCTTT
cdr3_length: 12; v_call: TRBV2; d_call: .; clone_size: .; j_call: TRBJ1-2; cdr3_aa: CASSEPGDGYTF; cdr3_nt: TGTGCCAGCAGTGAACCAGGCGATGGCTACACCTTC
cdr3_length: 14; v_call: TRBV28; d_call: .; clone_size: .; j_call: TRBJ1-2; cdr3_aa: CASGDWGENYGYTF; cdr3_nt: TGTGCCAGCGGGGATTGGGGGGAAAACTATGGCTACACCTTC
cdr3_length: 14; v_call: TRBV30; d_call: .; clone_size: .; j_call: TRBJ1-2; cdr3_aa: CAWSRSSTGDGYTF; cdr3_nt: TGTGCCTGGAGTCGAAGTTCGACAGGCGATGGCTACACCTTC
cdr3_length: 12; v_call: TRBV6-2/TRBV6-3; d_call: .; clone_size: .; j_call: TRBJ1-5; cdr3_aa: CASSYSPGPQHF; cdr3_nt: TGTGCCAGCAGTTACTCCCCAGGGCCCCAGCATTTT
cdr3_length: 14; v_call: TRBV11-2; d_call: .; clone_size: .; j_call: TRBJ2-7; cdr3_aa: CASSFIAGPYEQYF; cdr3_nt: TGTGCCAGCAGCTTCATCGCGGGGCCCTACGAGCAGTACTTC
cdr3_length: 14; v_call: TRBV24-1; d_call: .; clone_size: .; j_call: TRBJ2-5; cdr3_aa: CATSDRRAQETQYF; cdr3_nt: TGTGCCACCAGTGATCGGAGGGCCCAAGAGACCCAGTACTTC
cdr3_length: 14; v_call: TRBV6-5; d_call: TRBD1; clone_size: .; j_call: TRBJ2-7; cdr3_aa: CASRSGQGTHEQYF; cdr3_nt: TGTGCCAGCAGGTCGGGACAGGGTACCCACGAGCAGTACTTC
cdr3_length: 14; v_call: TRBV7-2; d_call: .; clone_size: .; j_call: TRBJ1-5; cdr3_aa: CASSRTGTWQPQHF; cdr3_nt: TGTGCCAGCAGCCGCACAGGGACTTGGCAGCCCCAGCATTTT
cdr3_length: 14; v_call: TRBV27; d_call: .; clone_size: .; j_call: TRBJ1-4; cdr3_aa: CASSTGMLGEKLFF; cdr3_nt: TGTGCCAGCAGTACCGGTATGCTAGGGGAAAAACTGTTTTTT
cdr3_length: 17; v_call: TRBV7-2; d_call: TRBD2; clone_size: .; j_call: TRBJ2-4; cdr3_aa: CASSLGIQSGGINIQYF; cdr3_nt: TGTGCCAGCAGCTTAGGCATCCAGTCGGGGGGAATAAACATTCAGTACTTC
cdr3_length: 18; v_call: TRBV2; d_call: TRBD2; clone_size: .; j_call: TRBJ2-1; cdr3_aa: CASRGRTSGVPSYNEQFF; cdr3_nt: TGTGCCAGCAGGGGACGGACTAGCGGGGTACCCTCCTACAATGAGCAGTTCTTC
cdr3_length: 13; v_call: TRBV2; d_call: .; clone_size: .; j_call: TRBJ1-1; cdr3_aa: CASSTALSTEAFF; cdr3_nt: TGTGCCAGCAGTACAGCTTTATCGACTGAAGCTTTCTTT
cdr3_length: 12; v_call: TRBV27; d_call: .; clone_size: .; j_call: TRBJ2-3; cdr3_aa: CASKWGVDTQYF; cdr3_nt: TGTGCCAGCAAGTGGGGGGTTGATACGCAGTATTTT
cdr3_length: 12; v_call: TRBV7-9; d_call: .; clone_size: .; j_call: TRBJ1-1; cdr3_aa: CASSDRQARSFF; cdr3_nt: TGTGCCAGCAGCGACCGACAGGCGAGGTCTTTCTTT
cdr3_length: 13; v_call: TRBV11-3; d_call: .; clone_size: .; j_call: TRBJ2-5; cdr3_aa: CASRGQIQETQYF; cdr3_nt: TGTGCCAGCAGAGGGCAGATCCAAGAGACCCAGTACTTC
cdr3_length: 15; v_call: TRBV24-1; d_call: TRBD2; clone_size: .; j_call: TRBJ2-1; cdr3_aa: CATSGMRGGLNEQFF; cdr3_nt: TGTGCCACCAGTGGAATGCGGGGGGGCCTCAATGAGCAGTTCTTC
cdr3_length: 12; v_call: TRBV10-3; d_call: .; clone_size: .; j_call: TRBJ1-1; cdr3_aa: CAIRDGNTEAFF; cdr3_nt: TGTGCCATCAGGGACGGGAACACTGAAGCTTTCTTT
cdr3_length: 15; v_call: TRBV9; d_call: TRBD2; clone_size: .; j_call: TRBJ2-7; cdr3_aa: CASSPPLAESYEQYF; cdr3_nt: TGTGCCAGCAGCCCCCCCCTAGCGGAGTCCTACGAGCAGTACTTC
cdr3_length: 15; v_call: TRBV7-2; d_call: TRBD1; clone_size: .; j_call: TRBJ1-6; cdr3_aa: CASSQEDRVFSPLHF; cdr3_nt: TGTGCCAGCAGCCAAGAGGACAGGGTCTTCTCACCCCTCCACTTT
cdr3_length: 14; v_call: TRBV13; d_call: TRBD1; clone_size: .; j_call: TRBJ2-7; cdr3_aa: CASSAGQGAYEQYF; cdr3_nt: TGTGCCAGCAGCGCGGGACAGGGGGCCTACGAGCAGTACTTC
cdr3_length: 17; v_call: TRBV3-1/TRBV3-2; d_call: .; clone_size: .; j_call: TRBJ2-5; cdr3_aa: CASSHPLGDSTQETQYF; cdr3_nt: TGTGCCAGCAGCCACCCCCTAGGGGACTCGACGCAAGAGACCCAGTACTTC
cdr3_length: 11; v_call: TRBV19; d_call: .; clone_size: few; j_call: TRBJ1-4; cdr3_aa: CASSIGEKLFF; cdr3_nt: TGTGCCAGTAGTATAGGAGAAAAACTGTTTTTT
cdr3_length: 13; v_call: TRBV30; d_call: .; clone_size: .; j_call: TRBJ1-2; cdr3_aa: CAWSVAPGVGYTF; cdr3_nt: TGTGCCTGGAGTGTAGCCCCCGGGGTTGGCTACACCTTC
cdr3_length: 15; v_call: TRBV5-1; d_call: TRBD1; clone_size: once; j_call: TRBJ1-2; cdr3_aa: CASSPGTVGSYGYTF; cdr3_nt: TGCGCCAGCAGCCCTGGGACAGTAGGTAGCTATGGCTACACCTTC
cdr3_length: 15; v_call: TRBV19; d_call: TRBD1; clone_size: .; j_call: TRBJ1-5; cdr3_aa: CASSGGTGGGQPQHF; cdr3_nt: TGTGCCAGTAGTGGCGGGACAGGGGGGGGACAGCCCCAGCATTTT
cdr3_length: 16; v_call: TRBV7-2; d_call: TRBD2; clone_size: .; j_call: TRBJ2-3; cdr3_aa: CASSLAVAGTTDTQYF; cdr3_nt: TGTGCCAGCAGCTTAGCAGTAGCGGGGACCACAGATACGCAGTATTTT
cdr3_length: 14; v_call: TRBV5-5; d_call: .; clone_size: .; j_call: TRBJ2-2; cdr3_aa: CASSPLVGTGELFF; cdr3_nt: TGTGCCAGCAGCCCCCTGGTTGGCACCGGGGAGCTGTTTTTT
cdr3_length: 15; v_call: TRBV30; d_call: .; clone_size: .; j_call: TRBJ1-2; cdr3_aa: CAWSVMAGSPYGYTF; cdr3_nt: TGTGCCTGGAGTGTGATGGCAGGCAGCCCCTATGGCTACACCTTC
cdr3_length: 15; v_call: TRBV4-1; d_call: TRBD1; clone_size: .; j_call: TRBJ2-7; cdr3_aa: CASSQAGTGSNEQYF; cdr3_nt: TGCGCCAGCAGCCAGGCCGGGACAGGGAGTAACGAGCAGTACTTC
cdr3_length: 14; v_call: TRBV7-3; d_call: TRBD2; clone_size: .; j_call: TRBJ2-7; cdr3_aa: CASSSRTGEGEQYF; cdr3_nt: TGTGCCAGCAGCTCGCGGACGGGGGAGGGGGAGCAGTACTTC